This T cell receptor (beta chain) was obtained from a study of T-cell memory formation after mild COVID-19. Study-level points and caveats: Mainly CM and EM harbored the contracting CD4+ clones; mainly EMRA harbored the CD8+ ones. Whether day 37 second-wave clones are SARS-CoV-2-specific was not confirmed.

This clonotype came up a few times. Its matching antigen is unknown. The CDR3 contains 15 residues. Losses at the gene ends were 2 bases for V and 8 bases for J; bases not matched to a gene: 4. In germline, CDR1 is LGHNA, CDR2 YNFKEQ. TCRdb reprocessed the 5' RACE reads via MiXCR and lists one record per CDR3 protein. Here the sample spans around 310,000 distinct CDR3 sequences, roughly an eighth being singletons. Sequenced material: PBMCs or a T cell subset sorted from them (not recorded which). The clonotype comes from a man aged 18 to 30 who had mild COVID-19 (a few samples of this study predate the infection). Cell type and time point are not known. J is TRBJ2-1 and V is TRBV4-2; TRBD2 aligns across 12 bases. CDR3 loop: CASSQPSGGAYEQFF. Here the CDR3 DNA reads TGTGCCAGCAGCCAACCTAGCGGGGGGGCCTATGAGCAGTTCTTC.